This T cell receptor (beta chain) was identified in a study of shared clonotypes between healthy human individuals. Background on the study: Donors consisted of a couple of women and a few men between 18 and 49.

For this clone: Its antigen is as yet unknown.

The method was immunoSEQ multiplex PCR; TCRdb's version includes in-frame clones alone and lacks a portion of them. The repertoire holds about 600,000 clones, with approximately 97% as singletons. Study-level findings and limits: Some naive CD4 clonotypes, about 5.5%, turned up in common across four donors. Rarefaction demonstrated incomplete sorted-subset sequencing despite large depth.

Division of CD4+ cells produced a CD45RA+ naive subset and a CD45RA-negative memory subset. This sequence originates from a woman in her thirties in good health. The sequencing sample was made of naive CD4+ T cells sorted from blood. Subset given: CD45RA+ positively selected.

The CDR3 coding sequence is TGTGCCAGTAGTAAATCCAGGATTAACACCGGGGAGCTGTTTTTT. Encoded protein: CASSKSRINTGELFF. V usage is TRBV19 and J usage is TRBJ2-2, with D unresolved. The germline CDR1 and CDR2 sequences are LNHDA and SQIVND (reference sequence). Deletions cut 4 bases from V and 2 bases from J, with 11 bases between. This CDR3 is 15 amino acids long.